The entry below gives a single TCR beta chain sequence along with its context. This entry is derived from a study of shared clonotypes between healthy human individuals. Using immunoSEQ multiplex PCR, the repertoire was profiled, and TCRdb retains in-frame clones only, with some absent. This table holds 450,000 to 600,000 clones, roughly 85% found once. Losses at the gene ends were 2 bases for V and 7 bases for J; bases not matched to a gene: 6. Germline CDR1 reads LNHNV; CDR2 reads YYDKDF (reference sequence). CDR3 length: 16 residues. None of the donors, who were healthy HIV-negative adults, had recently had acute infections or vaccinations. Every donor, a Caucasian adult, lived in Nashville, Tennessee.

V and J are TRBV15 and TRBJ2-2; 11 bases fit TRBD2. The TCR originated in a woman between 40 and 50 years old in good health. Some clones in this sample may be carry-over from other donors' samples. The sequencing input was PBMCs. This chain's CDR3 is CATSRPLAGGFGELFF. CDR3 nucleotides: TGTGCCACCAGCAGACCATTAGCGGGAGGGTTCGGGGAGCTGTTTTTT.